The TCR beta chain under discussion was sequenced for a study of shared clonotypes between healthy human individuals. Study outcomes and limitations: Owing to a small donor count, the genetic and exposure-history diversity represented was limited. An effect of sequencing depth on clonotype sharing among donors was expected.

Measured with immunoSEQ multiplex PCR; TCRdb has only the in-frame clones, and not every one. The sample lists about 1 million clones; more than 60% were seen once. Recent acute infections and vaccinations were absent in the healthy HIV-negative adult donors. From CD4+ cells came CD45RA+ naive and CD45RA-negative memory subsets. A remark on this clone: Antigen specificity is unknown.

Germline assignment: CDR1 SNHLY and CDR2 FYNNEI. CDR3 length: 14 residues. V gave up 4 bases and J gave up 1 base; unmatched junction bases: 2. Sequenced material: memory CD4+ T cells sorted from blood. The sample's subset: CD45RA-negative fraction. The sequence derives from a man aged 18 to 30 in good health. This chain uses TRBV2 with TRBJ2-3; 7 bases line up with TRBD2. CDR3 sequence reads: CASSGGLGTDTQYF. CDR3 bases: TGTGCCAGCAGTGGCGGACTAGGCACAGATACGCAGTATTTT. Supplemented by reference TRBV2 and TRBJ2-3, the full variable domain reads EPEVTQTPSHQVTQMGQEVILRCVPISNHLYFYWYRQILGQKVEFLVSFYNNEISEKSEIFDDQFSVERPDGSNFTLKIRSTKLEDSAMYFCASSGGLGTDTQYFGPGTRLTVL.